This T cell receptor (beta chain) was identified during a study of blood T cells in healthy people across ages. Study results and limitations: Estimates of total diversity, which came from one million sequenced T cells, were considered to be underestimates.

As to this clonotype: As yet, its antigen is unknown. A much larger clone lies one base from this, so it may be a read error.

A sample-barcoded 5' primer and a J-beta primer mix were used in a second PCR of roughly 7 to 12 cycles. TCRdb reprocessed the 5' RACE reads via MiXCR and lists one record per CDR3 protein. Here the sample spans 750,000 to 950,000 distinct CDR3 sequences, just under 30% being singletons. These data also formed part of another study, on T cells of mothers and their children. From that report: All donors were healthy and Caucasian; they were a few mothers and their six children. cDNA was synthesized from all extracted RNA at roughly 1.6 ug per reaction.

This TCR derives from a woman between 40 and 55 years old in good health. The source material was blood.

DNA for the CDR3: TGCGCCAGCAGCCGTACGAGATACGAGCAGTTCTTC. Residues: CASSRTRYEQFF. The J gene is TRBJ2-1, the V gene TRBV10-2; D not certain. Germline CDR1 is WSHSY and CDR2 is SAAADI. The CDR3 totals 12 residues. V gave up 6 bases and J gave up 10 bases, with 13 bases separating them.